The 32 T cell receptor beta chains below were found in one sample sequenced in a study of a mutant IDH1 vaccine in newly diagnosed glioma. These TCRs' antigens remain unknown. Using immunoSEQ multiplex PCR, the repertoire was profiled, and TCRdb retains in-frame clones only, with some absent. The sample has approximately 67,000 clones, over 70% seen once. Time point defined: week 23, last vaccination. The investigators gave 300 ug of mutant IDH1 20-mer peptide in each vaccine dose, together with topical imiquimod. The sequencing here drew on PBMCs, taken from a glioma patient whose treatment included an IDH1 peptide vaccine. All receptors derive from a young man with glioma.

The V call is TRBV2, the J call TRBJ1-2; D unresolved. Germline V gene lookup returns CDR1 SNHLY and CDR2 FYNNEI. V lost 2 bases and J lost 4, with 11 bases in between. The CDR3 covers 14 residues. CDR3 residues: CASSETLGLYGYTF. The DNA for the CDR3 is TGTGCCAGCAGTGAAACACTCGGGCTCTATGGCTACACCTTC.

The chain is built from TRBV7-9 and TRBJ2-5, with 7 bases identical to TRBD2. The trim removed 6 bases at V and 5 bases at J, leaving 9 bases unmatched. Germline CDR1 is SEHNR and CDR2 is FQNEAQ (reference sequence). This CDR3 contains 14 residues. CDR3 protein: CASSLRWGGETQYF. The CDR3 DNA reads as TGTGCCAGCAGTCTCCGATGGGGGGGGGAGACCCAGTACTTC.

CDR3 in amino acids: CASSLELNTEAFF. The CDR3 nucleotides are TGTGCCAGCAGCTTGGAGCTGAACACTGAAGCTTTCTTT. The J gene is TRBJ1-1, the V gene TRBV11-2; D is undetermined. With 3 bases removed from V and 0 bases from J, the gap between germline ends came to 5 bases. The CDR3 contains 13 residues. CDR1 is SGHAT and CDR2 is FQNNGV in the germline V gene.

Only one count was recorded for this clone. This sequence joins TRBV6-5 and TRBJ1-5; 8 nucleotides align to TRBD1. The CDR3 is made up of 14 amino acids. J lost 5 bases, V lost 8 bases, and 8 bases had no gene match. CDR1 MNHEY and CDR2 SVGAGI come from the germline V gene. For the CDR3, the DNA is TGTGCCAGCGGACCCAGGACAGGGCATCAGCCCCAGCATTTT. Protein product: CASGPRTGHQPQHF.

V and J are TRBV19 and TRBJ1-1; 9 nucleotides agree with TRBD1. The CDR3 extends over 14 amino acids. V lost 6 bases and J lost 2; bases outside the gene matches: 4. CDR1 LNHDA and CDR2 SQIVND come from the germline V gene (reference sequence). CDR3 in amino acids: CASSLQGANTEAFF. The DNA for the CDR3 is TGTGCCAGTAGCCTACAGGGGGCTAACACTGAAGCTTTCTTT.

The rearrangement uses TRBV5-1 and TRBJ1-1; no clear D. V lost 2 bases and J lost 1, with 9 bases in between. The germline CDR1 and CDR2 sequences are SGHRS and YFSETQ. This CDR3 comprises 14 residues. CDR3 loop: CASSFGSANTEAFF. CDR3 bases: TGCGCCAGCAGCTTCGGCAGCGCGAACACTGAAGCTTTCTTT.

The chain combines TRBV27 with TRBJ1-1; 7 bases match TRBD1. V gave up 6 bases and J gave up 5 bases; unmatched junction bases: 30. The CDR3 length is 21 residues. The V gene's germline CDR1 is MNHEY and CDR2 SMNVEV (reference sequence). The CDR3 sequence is CASRPPGQFLSPEISETEAFF. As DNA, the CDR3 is TGTGCCAGCAGACCACCGGGACAGTTCCTAAGTCCTGAGATTTCGGAAACTGAAGCTTTCTTT.

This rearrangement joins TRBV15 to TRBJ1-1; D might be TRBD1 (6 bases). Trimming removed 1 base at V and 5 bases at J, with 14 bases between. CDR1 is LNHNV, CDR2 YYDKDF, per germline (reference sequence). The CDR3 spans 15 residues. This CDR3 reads CATSRGPQRGTEAFF. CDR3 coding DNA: TGTGCCACCAGCAGAGGCCCACAGAGGGGGACTGAAGCTTTCTTT.

In DNA, the CDR3 is TGTGCCAGTAGTACCAGGGTTCCCGGGGAGCTGTTTTTT. Its protein product is CASSTRVPGELFF. V and J are TRBV19 and TRBJ2-2; perhaps TRBD1 as D (5 bases). From germline, CDR1 is LNHDA and CDR2 SQIVND (reference sequence). There are 13 residues in the CDR3. V lost 4 bases and J 6 bases, leaving 9 bases between the germline ends.

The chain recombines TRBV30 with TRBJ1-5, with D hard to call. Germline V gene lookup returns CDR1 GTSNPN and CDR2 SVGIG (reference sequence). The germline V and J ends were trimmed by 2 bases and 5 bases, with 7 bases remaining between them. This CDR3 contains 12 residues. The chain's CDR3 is CAWSWGDQPQHF. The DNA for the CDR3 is TGTGCCTGGAGTTGGGGAGATCAGCCCCAGCATTTT.

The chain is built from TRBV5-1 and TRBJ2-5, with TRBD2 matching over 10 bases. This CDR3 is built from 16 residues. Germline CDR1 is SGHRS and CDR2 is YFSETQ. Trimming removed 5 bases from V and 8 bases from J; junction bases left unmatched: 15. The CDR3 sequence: CASSPTASGGTGTQYF. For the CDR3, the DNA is TGCGCCAGCAGTCCGACGGCTAGCGGGGGCACGGGCACCCAGTACTTC.

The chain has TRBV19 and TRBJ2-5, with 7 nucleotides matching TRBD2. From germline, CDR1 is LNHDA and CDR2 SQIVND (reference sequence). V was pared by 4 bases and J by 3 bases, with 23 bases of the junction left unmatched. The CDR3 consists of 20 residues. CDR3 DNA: TGTGCCAGTAGTACAGGTGGTTTCCAGACTAGCATGAGGGGAAAAGAGACCCAGTACTTC. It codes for CASSTGGFQTSMRGKETQYF.

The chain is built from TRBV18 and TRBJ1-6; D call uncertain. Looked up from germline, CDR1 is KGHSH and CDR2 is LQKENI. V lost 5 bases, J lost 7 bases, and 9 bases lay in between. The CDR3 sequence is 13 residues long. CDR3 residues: CASSDTPNSPLHF. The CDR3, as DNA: TGTGCCAGCTCAGACACACCGAATTCACCCCTCCACTTT.

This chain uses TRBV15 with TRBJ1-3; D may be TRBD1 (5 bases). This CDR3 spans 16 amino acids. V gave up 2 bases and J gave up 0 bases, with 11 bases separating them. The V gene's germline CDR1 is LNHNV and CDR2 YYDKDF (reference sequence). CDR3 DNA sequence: TGTGCCACCAGCAGACCGACAGTCCGCTCTGGAAACACCATATATTTT. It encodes CATSRPTVRSGNTIYF.

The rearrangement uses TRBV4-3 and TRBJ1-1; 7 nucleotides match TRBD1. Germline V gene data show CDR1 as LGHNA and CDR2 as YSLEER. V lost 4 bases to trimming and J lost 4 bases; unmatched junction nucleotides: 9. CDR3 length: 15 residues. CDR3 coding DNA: TGCGCCAGCAGCCCCCAGGGGGGCAGGGGCACTGAAGCTTTCTTT. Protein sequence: CASSPQGGRGTEAFF.

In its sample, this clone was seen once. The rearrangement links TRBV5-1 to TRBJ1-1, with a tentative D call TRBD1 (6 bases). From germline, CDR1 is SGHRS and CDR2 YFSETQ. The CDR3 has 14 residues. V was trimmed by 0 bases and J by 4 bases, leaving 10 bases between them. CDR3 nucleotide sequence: TGCGCCAGCAGCTTGGTGGGGGGCGGCACTGAAGCTTTCTTT. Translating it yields CASSLVGGGTEAFF.

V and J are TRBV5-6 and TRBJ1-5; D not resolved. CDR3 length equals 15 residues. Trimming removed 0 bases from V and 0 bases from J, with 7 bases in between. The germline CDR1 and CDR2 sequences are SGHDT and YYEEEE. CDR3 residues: CASSLGVNSNQPQHF. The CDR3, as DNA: TGTGCCAGCAGCTTGGGGGTGAATAGCAATCAGCCCCAGCATTTT.

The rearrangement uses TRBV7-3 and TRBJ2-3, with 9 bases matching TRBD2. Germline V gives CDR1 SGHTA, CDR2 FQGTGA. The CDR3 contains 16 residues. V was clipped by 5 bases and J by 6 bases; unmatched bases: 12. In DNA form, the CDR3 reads TGTGCCAGCAGCCCGAAGCGGGGGGCCCTTCTGGATACGCAGTATTTT. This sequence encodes CASSPKRGALLDTQYF.

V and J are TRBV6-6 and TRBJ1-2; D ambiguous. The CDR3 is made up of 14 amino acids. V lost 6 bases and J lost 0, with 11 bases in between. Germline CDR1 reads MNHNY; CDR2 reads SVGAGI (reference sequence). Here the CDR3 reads CASSEVGTNYGYTF. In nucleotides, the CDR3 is TGTGCCAGCAGCGAGGTCGGGACTAACTATGGCTACACCTTC.

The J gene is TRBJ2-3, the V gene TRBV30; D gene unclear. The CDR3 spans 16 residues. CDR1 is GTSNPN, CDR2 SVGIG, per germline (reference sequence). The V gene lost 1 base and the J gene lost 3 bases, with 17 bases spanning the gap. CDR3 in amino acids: CAWSAASRTWTDTQYF. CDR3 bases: TGTGCCTGGAGTGCCGCGAGTAGGACGTGGACAGATACGCAGTATTTT.

The CDR3 loop reads CASSLLDRVSYEQYF. CDR3 DNA sequence: TGCGCCAGCAGCTTGCTAGACAGGGTATCCTACGAGCAGTACTTC. This chain links TRBV5-1 with TRBJ2-7, with 7 bases identical to TRBD1. Germline V gives CDR1 SGHRS, CDR2 YFSETQ. J gave up 1 base and V 1 base, and 5 bases lay outside the gene matches. The CDR3 is made up of 15 amino acids.

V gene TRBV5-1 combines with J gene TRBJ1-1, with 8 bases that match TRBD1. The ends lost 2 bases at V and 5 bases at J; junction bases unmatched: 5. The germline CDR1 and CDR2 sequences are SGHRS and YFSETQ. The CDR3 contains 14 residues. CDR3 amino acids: CASSFQGAQTEAFF. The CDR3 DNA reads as TGCGCCAGCAGCTTCCAGGGGGCGCAGACTGAAGCTTTCTTT. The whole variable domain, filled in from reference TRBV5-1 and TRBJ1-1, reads KAGVTQTPRYLIKTRGQQVTLSCSPISGHRSVSWYQQTPGQGLQFLFEYFSETQRNKGNFPGRFSGRQFSNSRSEMNVSTLELGDSALYLCASSFQGAQTEAFFGQGTRLTVV.

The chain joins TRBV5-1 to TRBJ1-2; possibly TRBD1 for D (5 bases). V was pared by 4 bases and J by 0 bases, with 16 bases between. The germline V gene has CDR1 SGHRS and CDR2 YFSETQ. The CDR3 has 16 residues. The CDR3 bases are TGCGCCAGCAGCCCGGAGTATGGGGGAACTAACTATGGCTACACCTTC. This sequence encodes CASSPEYGGTNYGYTF.

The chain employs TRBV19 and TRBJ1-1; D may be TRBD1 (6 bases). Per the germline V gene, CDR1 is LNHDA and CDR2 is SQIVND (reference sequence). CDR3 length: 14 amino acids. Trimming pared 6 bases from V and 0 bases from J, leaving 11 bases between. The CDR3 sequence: CASRADRMNTEAFF. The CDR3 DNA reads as TGTGCCAGTAGAGCCGACAGGATGAACACTGAAGCTTTCTTT.

The CDR3 sequence: CASSFRGLTYGYTF. The CDR3 region has the DNA TGTGCCAGCAGCTTCCGGGGGTTAACCTATGGCTACACCTTC. The J gene is TRBJ1-2, the V gene TRBV13; D may be TRBD1 (5 bases). Per the germline V gene, CDR1 is PRHDT and CDR2 is FYEKMQ (reference sequence). Trimming left V 3 bases short and J 4 bases short, with 12 bases between. The CDR3 runs 14 residues.

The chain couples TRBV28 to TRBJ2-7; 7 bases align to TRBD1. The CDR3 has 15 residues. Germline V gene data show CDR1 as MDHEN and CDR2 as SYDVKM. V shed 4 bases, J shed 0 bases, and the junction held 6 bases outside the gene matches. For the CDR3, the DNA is TGTGCCAGCAGTTGGACAGGTGGAAGCTCCTACGAGCAGTACTTC. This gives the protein CASSWTGGSSYEQYF.

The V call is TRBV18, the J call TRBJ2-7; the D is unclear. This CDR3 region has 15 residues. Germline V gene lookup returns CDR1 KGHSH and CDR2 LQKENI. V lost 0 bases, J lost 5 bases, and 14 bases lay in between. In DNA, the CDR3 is TGTGCCAGCTCACCACCGGGGTATACCGTAGACGAGCAGTACTTC. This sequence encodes CASSPPGYTVDEQYF.

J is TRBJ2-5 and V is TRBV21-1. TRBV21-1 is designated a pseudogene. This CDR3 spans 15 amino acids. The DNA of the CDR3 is TGTGCCAGCAGCAGACGGGGGCACCGACAAGAGACCCAGTACTTC. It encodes CASSRRGHRQETQYF.

The CDR3 region is CASSAGTSYEQYF. The CDR3 nucleotides are TGTGCCAGCTCCGCCGGGACTTCCTACGAGCAGTACTTC. This chain joins TRBV18 and TRBJ2-7; possibly TRBD2 for D (6 bases). Deletions cut 6 bases from V and 1 base from J, with 10 bases between. The CDR3 covers 13 residues. Germline V gene sequence: CDR1 KGHSH, CDR2 LQKENI.

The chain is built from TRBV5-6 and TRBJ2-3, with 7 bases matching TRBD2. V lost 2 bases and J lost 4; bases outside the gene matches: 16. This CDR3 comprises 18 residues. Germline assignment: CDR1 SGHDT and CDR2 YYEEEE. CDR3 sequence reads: CASSLLPFSGLGADTQYF. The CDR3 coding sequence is TGTGCCAGCAGCTTACTACCTTTTAGCGGGTTGGGCGCAGATACGCAGTATTTT.

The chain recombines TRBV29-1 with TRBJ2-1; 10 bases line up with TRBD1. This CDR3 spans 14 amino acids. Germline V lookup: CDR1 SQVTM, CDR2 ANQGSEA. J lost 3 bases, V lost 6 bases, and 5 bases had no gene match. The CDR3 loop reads CSVLRDRGYNEQFF. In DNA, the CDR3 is TGCAGCGTCCTCCGGGACAGGGGCTACAATGAGCAGTTCTTC.

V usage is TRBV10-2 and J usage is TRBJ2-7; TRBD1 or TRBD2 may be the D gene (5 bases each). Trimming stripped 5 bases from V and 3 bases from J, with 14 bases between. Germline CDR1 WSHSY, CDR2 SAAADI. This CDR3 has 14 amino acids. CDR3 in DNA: TGCGCCAGCAGTTCCGGGACCCCGGGCTACGAGCAGTACTTC. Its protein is CASSSGTPGYEQYF.